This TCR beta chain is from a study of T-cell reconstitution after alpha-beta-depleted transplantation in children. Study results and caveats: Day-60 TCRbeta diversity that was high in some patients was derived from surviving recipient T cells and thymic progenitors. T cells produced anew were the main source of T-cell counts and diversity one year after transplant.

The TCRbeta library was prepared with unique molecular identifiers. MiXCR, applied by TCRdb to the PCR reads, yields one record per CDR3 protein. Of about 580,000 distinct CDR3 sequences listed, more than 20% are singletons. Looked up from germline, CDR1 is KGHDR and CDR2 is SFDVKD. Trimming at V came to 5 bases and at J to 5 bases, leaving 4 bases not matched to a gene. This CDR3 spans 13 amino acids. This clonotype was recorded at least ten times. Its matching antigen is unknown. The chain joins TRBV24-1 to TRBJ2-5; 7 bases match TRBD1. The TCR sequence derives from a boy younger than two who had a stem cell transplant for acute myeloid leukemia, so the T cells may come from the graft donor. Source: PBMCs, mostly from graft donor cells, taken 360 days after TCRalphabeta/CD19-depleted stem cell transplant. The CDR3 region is CATSALRGETQYF. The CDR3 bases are TGTGCCACCAGTGCCCTCAGGGGGGAGACCCAGTACTTC.